This T cell receptor (beta chain) was sequenced for a study of blood T cells in healthy people across ages. General study findings and limits: While age rose, TCR beta diversity per million T cells dropped in a roughly linear way.

Russia was home to the donors, healthy Caucasian individuals aged about 6 to 90. CDR1 and CDR2 from the germline V gene are SGHTA and FQGNSA. The CDR3 runs to 15 residues. Unmatched junction bases numbered 14, after V lost 5 bases and J lost 12 bases. The use of a sample-barcoded 5' primer and a J-beta primer mix characterized a second PCR of roughly 6 to 11 cycles. In TCRdb, the 5' RACE reads were re-called with MiXCR into one record per CDR3 protein. The sample holds about 1.7 million distinct CDR3 sequences, under 30% seen once. This clonotype has a handful of counts. What it binds is unknown. The sequence came from a woman in her thirties in good health. The genes are TRBV7-2 and TRBJ2-7, with 12 positions matching TRBD2. The sequencing sample was made of blood. The CDR3 reads CASSAYPPSGGVSYF. CDR3 bases: TGTGCCAGCAGCGCGTATCCCCCTAGCGGGGGGGTGTCGTACTTC.